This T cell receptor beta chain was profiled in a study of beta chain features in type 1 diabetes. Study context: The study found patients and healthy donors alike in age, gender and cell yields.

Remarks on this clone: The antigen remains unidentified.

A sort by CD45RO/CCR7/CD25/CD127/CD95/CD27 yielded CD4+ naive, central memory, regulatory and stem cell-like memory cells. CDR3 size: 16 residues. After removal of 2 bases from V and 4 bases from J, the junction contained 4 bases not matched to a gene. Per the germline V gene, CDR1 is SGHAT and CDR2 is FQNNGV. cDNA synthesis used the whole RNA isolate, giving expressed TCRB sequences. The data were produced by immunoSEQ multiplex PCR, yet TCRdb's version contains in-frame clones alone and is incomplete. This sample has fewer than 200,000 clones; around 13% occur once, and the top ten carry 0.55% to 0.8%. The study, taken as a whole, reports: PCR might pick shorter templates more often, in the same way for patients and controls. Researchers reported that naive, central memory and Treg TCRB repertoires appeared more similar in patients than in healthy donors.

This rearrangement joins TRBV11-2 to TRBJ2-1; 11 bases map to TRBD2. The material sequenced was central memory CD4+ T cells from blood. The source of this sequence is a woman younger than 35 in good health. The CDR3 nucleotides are TGTGCCAGCAGCTTAACCCGACTAGCGGGATACAATGAGCAGTTCTTC. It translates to CASSLTRLAGYNEQFF.